A single sample gave rise to the 32 T cell receptor beta chains below, sequenced in a study of shared clonotypes between healthy human individuals. The data were produced by immunoSEQ multiplex PCR, yet TCRdb's version contains in-frame clones alone and is incomplete. The table includes 450,000 or so clones, 70% to 80% detected once. Sequenced input: PBMCs. These receptors were collected from a woman aged 40 to 50 in good health. Some clones in this sample may be carry-over from other donors' samples.

This chain links TRBV27 with TRBJ2-1; 7 bases are a match to TRBD2. The V segment lost 9 bases and the J segment 9 bases; nucleotides outside the gene matches: 14. CDR1 and CDR2 from the germline V gene are MNHEY and SMNVEV (reference sequence). The CDR3 loop spans 14 amino acids. CDR3 coding DNA: TGTGCCAGTAGAGCGGGAATAGGGCAGGGTGAGCAGTTCTTC. Amino acid sequence: CASRAGIGQGEQFF.

This clone was seen once. This chain uses TRBV27 with TRBJ1-5, with TRBD1 as a possible D gene (6 bases). The CDR3 length is 15 residues. V shed 2 bases and J shed 7 bases, with 15 bases lying between them. The germline V gene encodes CDR1 MNHEY and CDR2 SMNVEV (reference sequence). CDR3 in amino acids: CASSLAGALGQPQHF. The CDR3 bases are TGTGCCAGCAGTTTAGCGGGGGCGCTTGGGCAGCCCCAGCATTTT.

The chain employs TRBV19 and TRBJ1-1; 8 nucleotides line up with TRBD1. CDR1 is LNHDA and CDR2 is SQIVND in the germline V gene (reference sequence). The CDR3 is 12 residues long. Trimming took 3 bases from V and 8 from J; bases not matched to a gene: 2. The CDR3 DNA is TGTGCCAGTAGTATGCGGACAGGGGAAGCTTTCTTT. The encoded protein is CASSMRTGEAFF.

This clone was observed a single time. This chain joins TRBV9 and TRBJ2-7, with TRBD2 identical over 7 bases. The CDR3 consists of 15 residues. Germline V CDR1 and CDR2: SGDLS, YYNGEE. V lost 4 bases, J lost 1 base, and 8 bases stayed unmatched. CDR3 residues: CASSRAGELSYEQYF. The CDR3 DNA sequence: TGTGCCAGCAGCCGGGCGGGGGAACTGTCCTACGAGCAGTACTTC.

V gene TRBV4-3 combines with J gene TRBJ2-1; TRBD2 aligns across 14 bases. The CDR3 loop spans 15 amino acids. V dropped 8 bases and J dropped 7; count of bases not matched to a gene: 7. The germline gives CDR1 LGHNA, CDR2 YSLEER. The CDR3 DNA reads TGCGCCAGCGGACGGACTAGCGGGAGGAATAATGAGCAGTTCTTC. This sequence encodes CASGRTSGRNNEQFF.

In regard to this clone: This likely reflects a read error, since a far larger clone is one base away. The genes are TRBV30 and TRBJ1-4; maybe TRBD1 (5 bases). CDR1 is GTSNPN and CDR2 is SVGIG in the germline V gene (reference sequence). The CDR3 has 15 amino acids. The ends were cut back, 2 bases at V and 10 bases at J, with 20 bases in the middle. The CDR3 region has the DNA TGTGCCTGGAGTCTTTCCGGAGCCTCAAGGGGAAAACTGTTTTTT. This sequence encodes CAWSLSGASRGKLFF.

The chain is built from TRBV7-9 and TRBJ2-1; maybe TRBD1 (6 bases). The length of the CDR3 is 18 residues. CDR1 and CDR2 from the germline V gene are SEHNR and FQNEAQ (reference sequence). V lost 0 bases, J lost 6 bases, and 21 bases lay in between. The CDR3 DNA sequence: TGTGCCAGCAGCTTAGCGCGTGTATCGATTTTAGGGGGCAATGAGCAGTTCTTC. Its translation is CASSLARVSILGGNEQFF.

This clone was counted a few times. The chain links TRBV6-6 to TRBJ2-1, with a possible D match to TRBD1 (5 bases). This CDR3 comprises 13 residues. V gave up 8 bases and J gave up 9 bases, with 17 bases separating them. In germline, CDR1 is MNHNY, CDR2 SVGAGI (reference sequence). The CDR3 DNA reads as TGTGCCAGCGGACCCGACTGGGGCGGTGAGCAGTTCTTC. Its translation is CASGPDWGGEQFF.

J is TRBJ2-3 and V is TRBV7-2; D unresolved. There are 12 residues in the CDR3. V gave up 3 bases and J gave up 7 bases, with 8 bases separating them. CDR1 is SGHTA, CDR2 FQGNSA, per germline. CDR3 nucleotides: TGTGCCAGCAGCTTTAGTAGCTATACGCAGTATTTT. It codes for CASSFSSYTQYF.

This clone was observed a handful of times. Other DNA sequences in this sample translate to the same CDR3. The chain carries TRBV30 and TRBJ2-6; D remains ambiguous. Germline CDR1 is GTSNPN and CDR2 is SVGIG (reference sequence). Trimming took off 5 bases at V and 4 bases at J, with 12 bases between the two ends. The CDR3 runs 14 residues. The CDR3 protein is CAWHQFAGANVLTF. The CDR3 nucleotides read TGTGCCTGGCACCAGTTTGCGGGGGCCAACGTCCTGACTTTC.

This chain joins TRBV18 and TRBJ1-2; D gene uncertain. Trimming removed 4 bases at V and 4 bases at J, with 19 bases between. The CDR3 sequence is 16 residues long. In germline, CDR1 is KGHSH, CDR2 LQKENI. In nucleotides, the CDR3 is TGTGCCAGCTCACAATCCTCCGCCACAGACCTCTATGGCTACACCTTC. Protein: CASSQSSATDLYGYTF.

V is TRBV28 and J is TRBJ2-7; 8 nucleotides agree with TRBD1. CDR3 size: 19 residues. The J segment lost 4 bases and the V segment lost 3 bases, leaving 20 bases of the junction unmatched. The germline V gene has CDR1 MDHEN and CDR2 SYDVKM. The CDR3 bases are TGTGCCAGCAGTTTTTCAACGGCCCACTGGACAGGGTTTCAATACGAGCAGTACTTC. Protein product: CASSFSTAHWTGFQYEQYF.

The V and J genes are TRBV15 and TRBJ2-1; D remains ambiguous. Trimming took 1 base from V and 5 from J, leaving 9 bases between them. The length of the CDR3 is 14 residues. Per the germline V gene, CDR1 is LNHNV and CDR2 is YYDKDF (reference sequence). The CDR3 reads CATSRARKNNEQFF. CDR3 DNA sequence: TGTGCCACCAGCAGAGCGAGGAAGAACAATGAGCAGTTCTTC.

Concerning this clone: This likely stems from a read error, as it lies one base from a far larger clone. This same CDR3 is encoded by further DNA sequences in the sample. J is TRBJ1-2 and V is TRBV2; no definite D call. The CDR3 extends over 14 amino acids. The V gene's germline CDR1 is SNHLY and CDR2 FYNNEI. CDR3 region: CASSEVGANYGYTF. CDR3 nucleotide sequence: TGTGCCAGCAGTGAAGTAGGCGCTAACTACGGCTACACCTTC. The whole variable domain, remainder taken from reference TRBV2 and TRBJ1-2, is EPEVTQTPSHQVTQMGQEVILRCVPISNHLYFYWYRQILGQKVEFLVSFYNNEISEKSEIFDDQFSVERPDGSNFTLKIRSTKLEDSAMYFCASSEVGANYGYTFGSGTRLTVV.

About this clone: The same CDR3 also results from other DNA sequences found in this sample. V is TRBV5-4 and J is TRBJ2-7, with 9 nucleotides matching TRBD2. With 0 bases clipped from V and 3 bases from J, the junction kept 4 bases outside the gene matches. The V gene's germline CDR1 is SGHNT and CDR2 YYREEE (reference sequence). CDR3 length: 15 residues. CDR3 residues: CASSLDAGGSYEQYF. CDR3 nucleotides: TGTGCCAGCAGCTTGGACGCGGGAGGGAGCTACGAGCAGTACTTC. The full variable domain, with the rest looked up from reference TRBV5-4 and TRBJ2-7, is ETGVTQSPTHLIKTRGQQVTLRCSSQSGHNTVSWYQQALGQGPQFIFQYYREEENGRGNFPPRFSGLQFPNYSSELNVNALELDDSALYLCASSLDAGGSYEQYFGPGTRLTVT.

With regard to this clone: Other DNA sequences in the same sample also yield this CDR3. The chain carries TRBV6-1 and TRBJ2-7; D is ambiguous. The CDR3 runs 12 residues. In germline, CDR1 is MNHNS, CDR2 SASEGT. The V end lost 6 bases, the J end lost 4 bases, and 10 bases lay between the germline ends. CDR3 nucleotides: TGTGCCAGCAGCCCATCCGGTTACGAGCAGTACTTC. Translating gives CASSPSGYEQYF.

V and J are TRBV28 and TRBJ1-4; 8 positions match TRBD1. Unmatched junction bases numbered 11, after V lost 6 bases and J lost 8 bases. The V gene's germline CDR1 is MDHEN and CDR2 SYDVKM. CDR3 length equals 15 residues. The CDR3 region has the DNA TGTGCCAGCAGGTTACACAGGGGGTTTGGAGAAAAACTGTTTTTT. This codes for CASRLHRGFGEKLFF.

The CDR3 sequence: CASTPGGVRAFF. In DNA form, the CDR3 reads TGTGCCAGCACCCCCGGAGGGGTGAGAGCTTTCTTT. The chain links TRBV2 to TRBJ1-1; D may be TRBD1 (5 bases). Trimming left V 7 bases short and J 10 bases short, with 16 bases between. The CDR3 has 12 residues. Germline-derived CDR1 and CDR2 are SNHLY and FYNNEI.

This clone was counted a few times. This chain uses TRBV11-2 with TRBJ1-1; D remains unclear. V dropped 1 base and J dropped 1 base, with 16 bases sitting between them. This CDR3 is built from 17 residues. Germline values: CDR1 SGHAT, CDR2 FQNNGV. The CDR3 DNA follows: TGTGCCAGCAGCTTAGTACCAGGAATTGGTCGGAACACTGAAGCTTTCTTT. Its translation is CASSLVPGIGRNTEAFF.

The chain carries TRBV14 and TRBJ2-1, with D possibly matching TRBD2 (6 bases). V was trimmed by 0 bases and J by 4 bases, leaving 16 bases between them. The germline V gene has CDR1 SGHDN and CDR2 FVKESK. This CDR3 spans 17 amino acids. The CDR3 bases are TGTGCCAGCAGCCAAGAGTTCGGGAGTGCCCCATACAATGAGCAGTTCTTC. This sequence encodes CASSQEFGSAPYNEQFF.

This clone occurred a few times. The chain couples TRBV7-2 to TRBJ1-2; D remains ambiguous. Germline V gene data show CDR1 as SGHTA and CDR2 as FQGNSA. The CDR3 spans 12 residues. Trimming removed 2 bases from V and 8 bases from J, with 9 bases in between. The CDR3: CASSLLSGGYTF. CDR3 DNA sequence: TGTGCCAGCAGCTTATTGAGTGGAGGCTACACCTTC.

Concerning this clone: Other DNA sequences in this sample translate to the same CDR3. This chain's CDR3 is CASSLGTEGDTQYF. Here the CDR3 DNA reads TGCGCCAGCAGCTTGGGGACTGAGGGAGATACGCAGTATTTT. The genes are TRBV5-1 and TRBJ2-3; TRBD2 is a possible D gene (5 bases). CDR1 and CDR2 (germline): SGHRS, YFSETQ. The CDR3 totals 14 residues. Between the trimmed V and J ends, which lost 0 bases and 5 bases, there was a span of 10 bases.

Regarding this clone: The sample carries other DNA sequences with the same CDR3. This sequence joins TRBV5-1 and TRBJ2-3, with D tentatively TRBD1 or TRBD2 (5 bases each). The CDR3 covers 14 residues. The V gene's germline CDR1 is SGHRS and CDR2 YFSETQ. V dropped 2 bases and J dropped 2 bases, with 9 bases sitting between them. In nucleotides, the CDR3 is TGCGCCAGCAGCTTAGCCGGGACCACAGATACGCAGTATTTT. It translates to CASSLAGTTDTQYF.

This rearrangement joins TRBV9 to TRBJ2-1; TRBD2 matches at 10 bases. V lost 0 bases to trimming and J lost 9 bases; unmatched junction nucleotides: 6. This CDR3 spans 15 amino acids. Germline values: CDR1 SGDLS, CDR2 YYNGEE. CDR3: CASSVASGRVGEQFF. The CDR3 nucleotides read TGTGCCAGCAGCGTAGCGAGCGGGAGGGTGGGTGAGCAGTTCTTC.

V usage is TRBV4-3 and J usage is TRBJ2-2; D uncertain. With 1 base removed from V and 4 bases from J, the gap between germline ends came to 10 bases. Germline V CDR1 and CDR2: LGHNA, YSLEER. The CDR3 has 15 residues. The CDR3 loop reads CASSQGPGTTGELFF. The CDR3 DNA is TGCGCCAGCAGCCAAGGCCCAGGTACCACCGGGGAGCTGTTTTTT.

Of note for this clone: It is likely a read error: a sequence one base away is far more abundant. Other DNA sequences in this specimen translate into the identical CDR3. This chain connects TRBV27 to TRBJ2-5; possible D gene TRBD1, 6 bases. The V and J ends lost 10 bases and 2 bases respectively, with 17 bases between them. This CDR3 comprises 14 residues. Germline V gene lookup returns CDR1 MNHEY and CDR2 SMNVEV (reference sequence). The CDR3 nucleotides read TGTGCCACCGCGACAGGTGCAGTACAAGAGACCCAGTACTTC. Translated: CATATGAVQETQYF.

In this sample, this clone turned up once. The rearrangement joins TRBV25-1 to TRBJ2-5; 8 positions match TRBD2. The CDR3 loop spans 15 amino acids. V shed 10 bases and J 5 bases; nucleotides not matched to a gene: 15. Germline V gene lookup returns CDR1 MGHDK and CDR2 SYGVNS. The CDR3 spells CATRDQRERGETQYF. The CDR3 bases are TGTGCCACCAGGGACCAGCGGGAGAGGGGTGAGACCCAGTACTTC.

This clone was found once. The chain has TRBV6-5 and TRBJ2-3, with D unclear. Per the germline V gene, CDR1 is MNHEY and CDR2 is SVGAGI. Trimming took 2 bases from V and 0 from J, leaving 9 bases between them. The CDR3 loop spans 15 amino acids. Here the CDR3 reads CASSYGQRSTDTQYF. The DNA for the CDR3 is TGTGCCAGCAGTTACGGCCAGCGAAGCACAGATACGCAGTATTTT.

Turning to this clone: A read error likely explains this, since a far larger clone differs by one base. This sample also contains other DNA sequences that code for the same CDR3. The chain has TRBV30 and TRBJ2-7; 8 bases align to TRBD1. Germline V gives CDR1 GTSNPN, CDR2 SVGIG (reference sequence). The CDR3 extends over 15 amino acids. V lost 2 bases, J lost 7 bases, and 13 bases stayed unmatched. Here the CDR3 reads CAWSRGQGLVEEQYF. The CDR3 coding sequence is TGTGCCTGGAGTCGAGGACAGGGACTGGTAGAGGAGCAGTACTTC.

Notes on this clone: A far larger clone lies a single base away; this is likely a read error. Other DNA sequences in the same sample also yield this CDR3. The J gene is TRBJ2-5, the V gene TRBV29-1; 8 nucleotides agree with TRBD1. The J call is doubtful: the DNA matches TRBJ2-7 better. The CDR3 totals 12 residues. Germline values: CDR1 SQVTM, CDR2 ANQGSEA. This chain's CDR3 is CSGGTGELEQYF. The CDR3 DNA follows: TGCAGCGGGGGGACAGGCGAGCTCGAGCAGTACTTC.

Of note for this clone: A read error is the likely source, as a far larger clone sits one nucleotide away. Within the sample, other DNA sequences also encode this same CDR3. The V and J genes are TRBV7-9 and TRBJ1-2, with D possibly TRBD1 on 5 matching bases. CDR3 length: 14 residues. Germline CDR1 is SEHNR and CDR2 is FQNEAQ (reference sequence). The V end was cut by 1 base, the J end by 4 bases, with 10 bases between. This chain's CDR3 is CASSLGVGGYGYTF. The CDR3 coding sequence is TGTGCCAGCAGCTTAGGAGTTGGGGGCTATGGCTACACCTTC.

The genes are TRBV30 and TRBJ2-2, with D possibly TRBD1 on 6 matching bases. Trimming removed 0 bases from V and 5 bases from J, with 16 bases in between. Germline-derived CDR1 and CDR2 are GTSNPN and SVGIG (reference sequence). CDR3 size: 16 residues. CDR3 nucleotides: TGTGCCTGGAGTGTACCCGGGACAAGTCGTACCGGGGAGCTGTTTTTT. This gives the protein CAWSVPGTSRTGELFF.